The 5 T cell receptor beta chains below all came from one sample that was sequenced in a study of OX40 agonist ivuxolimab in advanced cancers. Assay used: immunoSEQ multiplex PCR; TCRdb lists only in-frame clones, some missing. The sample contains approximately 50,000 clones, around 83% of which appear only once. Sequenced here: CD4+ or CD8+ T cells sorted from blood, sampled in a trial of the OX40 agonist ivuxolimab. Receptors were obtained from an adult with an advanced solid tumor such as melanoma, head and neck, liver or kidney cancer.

This CDR3 is CASSHGQGSNEQYF. The CDR3 nucleotides read TGTGCCAGCAGTCACGGACAGGGGTCCAACGAGCAGTACTTC. The chain has TRBV27 and TRBJ2-5; 9 bases align to TRBD1. Gene TRBJ2-7 matches the end of the DNA better, so the J call may be wrong. This CDR3 region has 14 residues. Per germline, CDR1 MNHEY and CDR2 SMNVEV (reference sequence).

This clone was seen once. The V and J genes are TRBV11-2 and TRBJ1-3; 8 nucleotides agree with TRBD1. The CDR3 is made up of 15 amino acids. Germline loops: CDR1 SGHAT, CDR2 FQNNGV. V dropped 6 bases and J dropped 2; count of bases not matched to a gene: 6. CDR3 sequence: CASRPPGQAGNTIYF. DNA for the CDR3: TGTGCCAGCAGGCCTCCGGGACAGGCTGGAAACACCATATATTTT.

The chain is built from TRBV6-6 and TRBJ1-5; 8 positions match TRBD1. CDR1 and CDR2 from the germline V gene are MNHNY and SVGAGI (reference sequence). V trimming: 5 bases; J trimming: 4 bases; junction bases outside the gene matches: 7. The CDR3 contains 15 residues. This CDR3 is CASSLGRGQNQPQHF. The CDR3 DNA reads TGTGCCAGCAGTCTCGGCAGGGGGCAAAATCAGCCCCAGCATTTT.

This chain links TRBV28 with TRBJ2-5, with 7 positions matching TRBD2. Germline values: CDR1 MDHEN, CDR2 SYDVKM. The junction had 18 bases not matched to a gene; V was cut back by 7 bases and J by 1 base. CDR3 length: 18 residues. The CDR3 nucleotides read TGTGCCAGCACCCCCCCTAGTTTGGGCGGGAGAGGCCAAGAGACCCAGTACTTC. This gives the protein CASTPPSLGGRGQETQYF.

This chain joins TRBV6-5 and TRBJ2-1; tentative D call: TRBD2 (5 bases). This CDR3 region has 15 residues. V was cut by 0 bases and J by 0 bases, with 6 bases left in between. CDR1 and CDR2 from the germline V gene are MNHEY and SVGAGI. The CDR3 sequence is CASSYSSASYNEQFF. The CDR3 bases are TGTGCCAGCAGTTACTCTAGCGCCTCCTACAATGAGCAGTTCTTC.